Each of the 6 T cell receptor beta chains below was sequenced from the same sample in a study of blood T cells in healthy people across ages. A second PCR of roughly 7 to 11 cycles used a sample-barcoded 5' primer and a J-beta primer mix. TCRdb processed the 5' RACE reads anew with MiXCR; each CDR3 protein has one entry. The sample holds 1.5 million to 1.8 million distinct CDR3 sequences, about 42% seen once. Sequenced input: blood. These receptors came from a woman aged 18-29 years in good health.

The chain is built from TRBV6-2 or TRBV6-3 and TRBJ2-5, with 10 positions matching TRBD2. The CDR3 has 15 amino acids. Per germline, CDR1 MNHEY and CDR2 SVGEGT. The V gene end was trimmed by 5 bases and the J gene end by 11 bases; junction bases not matched to a gene: 14. The CDR3 coding sequence is TGTGCCAGCAGTACTCAAACTAGCGGGGCCAATGAGCAGTACTTC. This sequence encodes CASSTQTSGANEQYF.

This clonotype was seen ten or more times. V gene TRBV29-1 combines with J gene TRBJ2-1; 7 bases match TRBD1. V lost 6 bases and J lost 2; bases outside the gene matches: 7. Looked up from germline, CDR1 is SQVTM and CDR2 is ANQGSEA. This CDR3 has 14 residues. Written as DNA, the CDR3 is TGCAGCGTGGCCCGGGACAGTACCTACAATGAGCAGTTCTTC. Encoded protein: CSVARDSTYNEQFF.

The rearrangement joins TRBV7-8 to TRBJ2-1; 8 nucleotides align to TRBD1. J was trimmed by 3 bases and V by 2 bases; bases with no gene match: 6. Per the germline V gene, CDR1 is SGHVS and CDR2 is FQNEAQ. This CDR3 comprises 16 residues. CDR3 DNA sequence: TGTGCCAGCAGCTTATTCCGGGGACAGGTCTACAATGAGCAGTTCTTC. This sequence encodes CASSLFRGQVYNEQFF.

Only a few counts were recorded for this clonotype. V usage is TRBV5-1 and J usage is TRBJ1-2; D call uncertain. The V gene lost 6 bases and the J gene lost 7 bases, with 19 bases spanning the gap. CDR1 is SGHRS and CDR2 is YFSETQ in the germline V gene. CDR3 length: 14 residues. CDR3: CASTLSAGGGGYTF. The CDR3 DNA follows: TGCGCCAGCACCTTATCAGCCGGAGGAGGTGGCTACACCTTC.

The V and J genes are TRBV6-5 and TRBJ2-7; the D call may be TRBD1 or TRBD2 (5 bases each). Trimming cost V 10 bases and J 1 base, with 20 bases left between them. Germline loops: CDR1 MNHEY, CDR2 SVGAGI. This CDR3 has 15 residues. DNA for the CDR3: TGTGCCACCGGACTCAGGGTAGGACGATCCTACGAGCAGTACTTC. It yields the protein CATGLRVGRSYEQYF.

This clonotype was seen a few times. Just one base apart from a much larger clone, this may be a read error. The chain couples TRBV20-1 to TRBJ2-7; 8 positions agree with TRBD1. V trimming: 6 bases; J trimming: 7 bases; junction bases outside the gene matches: 14. Per germline, CDR1 DFQATT and CDR2 SNEGSKA (reference sequence). This CDR3 region has 14 residues. In nucleotides, the CDR3 is TGCAGTGCGGATGGACAGGGCGTCTACAATGAGCAGTACTTC. As protein: CSADGQGVYNEQYF.